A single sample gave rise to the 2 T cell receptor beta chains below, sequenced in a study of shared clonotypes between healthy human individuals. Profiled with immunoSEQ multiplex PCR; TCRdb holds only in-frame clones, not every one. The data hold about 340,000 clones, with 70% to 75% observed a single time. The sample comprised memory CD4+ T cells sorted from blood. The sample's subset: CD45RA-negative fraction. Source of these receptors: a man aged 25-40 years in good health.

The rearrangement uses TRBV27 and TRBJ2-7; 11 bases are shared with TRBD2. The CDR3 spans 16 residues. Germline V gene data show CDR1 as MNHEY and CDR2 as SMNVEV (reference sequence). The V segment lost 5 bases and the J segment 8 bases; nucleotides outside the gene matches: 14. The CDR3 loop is CASSPQGTSGARQQYF. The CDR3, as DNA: TGTGCCAGCAGTCCGCAAGGGACTAGCGGAGCCCGGCAGCAGTACTTC.

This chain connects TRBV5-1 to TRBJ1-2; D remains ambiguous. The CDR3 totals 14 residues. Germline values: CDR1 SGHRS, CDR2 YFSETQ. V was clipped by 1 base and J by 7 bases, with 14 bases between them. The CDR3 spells CASSLTDFPSGYTF. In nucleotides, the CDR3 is TGCGCCAGCAGCTTGACAGATTTCCCCAGTGGCTACACCTTC.